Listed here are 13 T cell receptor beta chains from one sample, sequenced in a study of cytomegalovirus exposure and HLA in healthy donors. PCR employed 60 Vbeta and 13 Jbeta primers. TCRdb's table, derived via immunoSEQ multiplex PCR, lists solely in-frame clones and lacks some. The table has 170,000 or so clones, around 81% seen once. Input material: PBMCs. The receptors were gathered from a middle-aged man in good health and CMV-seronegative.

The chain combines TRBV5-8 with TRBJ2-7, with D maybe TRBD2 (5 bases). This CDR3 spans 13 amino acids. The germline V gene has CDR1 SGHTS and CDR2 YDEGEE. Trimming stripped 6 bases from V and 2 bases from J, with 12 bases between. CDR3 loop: CASTPGVPYEQYF. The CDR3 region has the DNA TGTGCCAGCACCCCCGGGGTTCCCTACGAGCAGTACTTC. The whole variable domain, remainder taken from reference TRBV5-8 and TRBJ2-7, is EAGVTQSPTHLIKTRGQQATLRCSPISGHTSVYWYQQALGLGLQFLLWYDEGEERNRGNFPPRFSGRQFPNYSSELNVNALELEDSALYLCASTPGVPYEQYFGPGTRLTVT.

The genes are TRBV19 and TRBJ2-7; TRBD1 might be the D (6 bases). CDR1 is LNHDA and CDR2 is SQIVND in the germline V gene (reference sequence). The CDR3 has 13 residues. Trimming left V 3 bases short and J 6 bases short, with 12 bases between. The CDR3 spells CASSMTGPAEQYF. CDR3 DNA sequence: TGTGCCAGTAGTATGACAGGCCCAGCCGAGCAGTACTTC. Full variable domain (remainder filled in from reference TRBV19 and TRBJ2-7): DGGITQSPKYLFRKEGQNVTLSCEQNLNHDAMYWYRQDPGQGLRLIYYSQIVNDFQKGDIAEGYSVSREKKESFPLTVTSAQKNPTAFYLCASSMTGPAEQYFGPGTRLTVT.

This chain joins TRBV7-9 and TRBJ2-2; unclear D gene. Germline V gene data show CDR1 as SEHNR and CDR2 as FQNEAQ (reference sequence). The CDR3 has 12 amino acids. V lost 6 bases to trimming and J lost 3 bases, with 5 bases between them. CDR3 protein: CASRPDTGELFF. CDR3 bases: TGTGCCAGCAGGCCGGACACCGGGGAGCTGTTTTTT.

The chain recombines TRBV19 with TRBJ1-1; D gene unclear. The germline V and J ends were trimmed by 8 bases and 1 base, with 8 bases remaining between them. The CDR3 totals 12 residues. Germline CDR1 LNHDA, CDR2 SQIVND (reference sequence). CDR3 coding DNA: TGTGCCAGTGAAACGGGGAACACTGAAGCTTTCTTT. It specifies CASETGNTEAFF.

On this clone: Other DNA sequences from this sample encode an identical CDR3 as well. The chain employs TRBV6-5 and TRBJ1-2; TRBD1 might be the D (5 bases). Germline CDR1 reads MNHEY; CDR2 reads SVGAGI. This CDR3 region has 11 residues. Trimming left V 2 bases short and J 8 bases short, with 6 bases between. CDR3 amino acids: CASSYRGGYTF. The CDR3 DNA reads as TGTGCCAGCAGTTACAGGGGAGGCTACACCTTC.

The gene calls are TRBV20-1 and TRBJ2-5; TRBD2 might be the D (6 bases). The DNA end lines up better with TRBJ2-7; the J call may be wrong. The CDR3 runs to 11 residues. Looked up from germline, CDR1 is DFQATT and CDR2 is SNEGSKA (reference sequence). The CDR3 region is CSGDSNYEQYF. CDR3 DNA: TGCAGTGGGGACTCAAACTACGAGCAGTACTTC.

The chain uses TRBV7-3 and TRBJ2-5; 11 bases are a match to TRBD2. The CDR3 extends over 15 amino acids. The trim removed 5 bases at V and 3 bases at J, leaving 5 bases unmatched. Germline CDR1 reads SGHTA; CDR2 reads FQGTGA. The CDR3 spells CASSPGLAGEETQYF. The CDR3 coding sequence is TGTGCCAGCAGCCCAGGACTAGCGGGCGAAGAGACCCAGTACTTC. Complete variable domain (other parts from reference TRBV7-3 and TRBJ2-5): GAGVSQTPSNKVTEKGKYVELRCDPISGHTALYWYRQSLGQGPEFLIYFQGTGAADDSGLPNDRFFAVRPEGSVSTLKIQRTERGDSAVYLCASSPGLAGEETQYFGPGTRLLVL.

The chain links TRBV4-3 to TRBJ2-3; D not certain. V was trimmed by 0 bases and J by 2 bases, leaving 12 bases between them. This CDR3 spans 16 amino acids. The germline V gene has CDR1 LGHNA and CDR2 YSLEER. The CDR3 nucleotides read TGCGCCAGCAGCCAAGATAGCAGAACCTTCACAGATACGCAGTATTTT. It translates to CASSQDSRTFTDTQYF.

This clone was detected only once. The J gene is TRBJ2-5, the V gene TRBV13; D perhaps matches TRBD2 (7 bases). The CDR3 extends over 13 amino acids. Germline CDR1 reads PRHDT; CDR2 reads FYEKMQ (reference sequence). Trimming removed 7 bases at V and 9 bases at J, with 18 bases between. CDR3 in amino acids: CASTERGQRAQYF. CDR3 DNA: TGTGCCAGCACTGAGCGGGGACAAAGGGCCCAGTACTTC.

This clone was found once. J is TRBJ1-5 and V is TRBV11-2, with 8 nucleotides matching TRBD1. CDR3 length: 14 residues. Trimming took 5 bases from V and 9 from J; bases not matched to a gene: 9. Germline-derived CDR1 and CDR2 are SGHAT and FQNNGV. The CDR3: CASSIGQGGAPQHF. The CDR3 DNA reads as TGTGCCAGCAGCATTGGACAGGGAGGTGCGCCCCAGCATTTT.

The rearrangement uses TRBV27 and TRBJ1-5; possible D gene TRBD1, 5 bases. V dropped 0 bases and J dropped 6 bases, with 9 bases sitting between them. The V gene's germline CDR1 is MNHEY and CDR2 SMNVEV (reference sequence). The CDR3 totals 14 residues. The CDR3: CASSLSWGGQPQHF. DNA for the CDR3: TGTGCCAGCAGTTTATCATGGGGCGGTCAGCCCCAGCATTTT.

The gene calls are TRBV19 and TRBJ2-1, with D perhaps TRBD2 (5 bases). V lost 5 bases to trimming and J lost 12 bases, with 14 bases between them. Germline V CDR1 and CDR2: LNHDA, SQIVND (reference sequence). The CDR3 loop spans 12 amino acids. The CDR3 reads CASSLASGGQFF. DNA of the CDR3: TGTGCCAGTAGTCTTGCCTCCGGAGGGCAGTTCTTC.

CDR3 region: CASSLGDRGSPLHF. CDR3 sequence (DNA): TGCGCCAGCAGCTTAGGGGACAGAGGATCACCCCTCCACTTT. The J gene is TRBJ1-6, the V gene TRBV5-1; 7 bases line up with TRBD1. After removal of 2 bases from V and 10 bases from J, the junction contained 6 bases not matched to a gene. The CDR3 covers 14 residues. In germline, CDR1 is SGHRS, CDR2 YFSETQ.